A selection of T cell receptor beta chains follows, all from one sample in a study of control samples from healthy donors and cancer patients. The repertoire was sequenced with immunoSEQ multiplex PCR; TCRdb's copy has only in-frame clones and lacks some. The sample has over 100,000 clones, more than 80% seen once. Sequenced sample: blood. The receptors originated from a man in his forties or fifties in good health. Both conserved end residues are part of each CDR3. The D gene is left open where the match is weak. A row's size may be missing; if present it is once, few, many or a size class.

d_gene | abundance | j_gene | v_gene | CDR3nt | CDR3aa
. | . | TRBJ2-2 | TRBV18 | TGTGCCAGCTCCAGTTCCGGGGAGCTGTTTTTT | CASSSSGELFF
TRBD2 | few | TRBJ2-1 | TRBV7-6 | TGTGCCAGCAGCCGACTAGCGGGGGGGTACAATGAGCAGTTCTTC | CASSRLAGGYNEQFF
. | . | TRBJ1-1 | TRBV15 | TGTGCCACCAGCAGAGCCTACAGGGACCTTACGGAAGCTTTCTTT | CATSRAYRDLTEAFF
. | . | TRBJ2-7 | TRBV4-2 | TGTGCCAGCAGCCAAGTTTGGCGGGGAGAATACGAGCAGTACTTC | CASSQVWRGEYEQYF
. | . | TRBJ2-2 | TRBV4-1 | TGCGCCAGCAGCCCCTCCGGGACACCCAACACCGGGGAGCTGTTTTTT | CASSPSGTPNTGELFF
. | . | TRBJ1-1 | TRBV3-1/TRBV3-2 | TGTGCCAGCAGCCCACGTCCGGGGAACACTGAAGCTTTCTTT | CASSPRPGNTEAFF
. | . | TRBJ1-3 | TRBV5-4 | TGTGCCAGCAGCTTAAGGGGCTCTGGAAACACCATATATTTT | CASSLRGSGNTIYF
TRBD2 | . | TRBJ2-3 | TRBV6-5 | TGTGCCAGCTCCCCAAGACTAGCCGTCACAGATACGCAGTATTTT | CASSPRLAVTDTQYF
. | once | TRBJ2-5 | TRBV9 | TGTGCCAGCAGCGTAGGAGGCGGATCGGGAGAGACCCAGTACTTC | CASSVGGGSGETQYF
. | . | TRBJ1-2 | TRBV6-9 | TGTGCCAGCAGTTATTCGTTCTCGGGCTTGGCGGTTTCCCAGCCTTTCTTCTATGGCTACACCTTC | CASSYSFSGLAVSQPFFYGYTF
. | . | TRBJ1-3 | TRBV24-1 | TGTGCCACCAGTCTTAGGTACGACATCAACTCTGGAAACACCATATATTTT | CATSLRYDINSGNTIYF
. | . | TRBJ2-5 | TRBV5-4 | TGTGCCAGCAGCTTGCAGAACCAAGAGACCCAGTACTTC | CASSLQNQETQYF
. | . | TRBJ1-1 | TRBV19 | TGTGCCAGTAGTATTGATGGGGGAGTGAACACTGAAGCTTTCTTT | CASSIDGGVNTEAFF
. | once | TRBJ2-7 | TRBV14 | TGTGCCAGCAGCCAAGTACGAGGGGGCTACGAGCAGTACTTC | CASSQVRGGYEQYF
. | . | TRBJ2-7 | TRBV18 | TGTGCCAGCTCACCTATCCAGGGGTCCTACGAGCAGTACTTC | CASSPIQGSYEQYF
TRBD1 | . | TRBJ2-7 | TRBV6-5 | TGTGCCAGCAGTTACGGGACAGGTGTTCTTCAGTACTTC | CASSYGTGVLQYF
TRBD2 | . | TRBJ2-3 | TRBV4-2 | TGTGCCAGCAGCCGTCAAGGGGAGACTAGCGGGGGCACAGATACGCAGTATTTT | CASSRQGETSGGTDTQYF
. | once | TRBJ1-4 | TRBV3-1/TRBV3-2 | TGTGCCAGCAGCCAACCTACCTCACGGGACACCAGTGAAAAACTGTTTTTT | CASSQPTSRDTSEKLFF
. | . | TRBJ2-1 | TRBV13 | TGTGCCAGCAGCTTAGGCGCAGGGGGAGGCAATGAGCAGTTCTTC | CASSLGAGGGNEQFF
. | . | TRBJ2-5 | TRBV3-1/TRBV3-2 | TGTGCCAGCAGCCAAGCCTGGGAGACCCAGTACTTC | CASSQAWETQYF